This T cell receptor beta chain was identified during a study of T cells in Graves' hyperthyroidism and ophthalmopathy. Concerning this clonotype: An end of the junction does not agree with germline; a read error may underlie this.

TCR beta CDR3 regions were amplified from RNA transcripts. The TCR CDR3 first-round RT-PCR relied on the HTBI primer set. TCRdb itself ran the multiplex PCR reads through MiXCR, one entry per CDR3 protein. This table holds around 100,000 distinct CDR3 sequences, roughly 47% found once. This CDR3 is built from 14 residues. Germline CDR1 is SGHAT and CDR2 is FQNNGV. What was sequenced was blood. This receptor was identified in a man aged 35 to 55 with Graves' hyperthyroidism. This chain connects TRBV11-2 to TRBJ2-1; TRBD2 might be the D (5 bases). The CDR3 here is CASSVTGVGNERLF. CDR3 DNA: TGTGCCAGCAGTGTAACCGGGGTGGGGAATGAGCGGCTCTTC.